Listed below are T cell receptor beta chains from one sample, sequenced in a study of T-cell memory formation after mild COVID-19. TCRdb processed the 5' RACE reads anew with MiXCR; each CDR3 protein has one entry. The table lists around 450,000 distinct CDR3 sequences, 20% to 25% of them singletons, with 7.5% to 10% in the top ten. The sample taken for sequencing was PBMCs or a T cell subset sorted from them (not recorded which). The receptors shown here come from an adult woman who had mild COVID-19 (a few samples of this study predate the infection). Cell type and time point are not known. The CDR3 runs from the conserved cysteine through the conserved F or W. A D gene is named only where the DNA matches it firmly. Clone size is stated in some rows and not others, as once, few, many or a class when expanded.

clone_size j_call v_call d_call cdr3_nt cdr3_aa
. TRBJ2-1 TRBV6-5 TRBD1 TGTGCCAGCATGGCAGGGGGCGAAGGGAATGAGCAGTTCTTC CASMAGGEGNEQFF
. TRBJ1-2 TRBV6-1 . TGTGCCAGCAGTGAGGCCGCCGGCGACTATGGCTACACCTTC CASSEAAGDYGYTF
few TRBJ2-5 TRBV7-2 . TGTGCCAGTTCGCGAGAGGGAGAGACCCAGTACTTC CASSREGETQYF
. TRBJ2-5 TRBV7-3 TRBD1 TGTGCCAGCAGCCATACCGGACAGGGCCGGGAGACCCAGTACTTC CASSHTGQGRETQYF
. TRBJ2-5 TRBV5-1 TRBD1 TGCGCCAGCAGCTTAGACAGGGGCGAAGAGACCCAGTACTTC CASSLDRGEETQYF
few TRBJ2-3 TRBV7-9 . TGTGCCAGCAGCCGACAGTACGGGAGAGGCGCAGATACGCAGTATTTT CASSRQYGRGADTQYF
. TRBJ2-3 TRBV29-1 . TGCAGCGCCAGTCTTTGGACGGAGGGAGATACGCAGTATTTT CSASLWTEGDTQYF
. TRBJ2-2 TRBV7-4 TRBD2 TGTGCCAGCAGCTTCATCAGCGGGAAATGTTTTTTCGGGGAGCTGTTTTTT CASSFISGKCFFGELFF
. TRBJ2-5 TRBV5-7 . TGTGCCAGCAGCCACTATCGGGACGCCCAAGAGACCCAGTACTTC CASSHYRDAQETQYF
few TRBJ2-2 TRBV4-1 . TGCGCCAGCAGCCAAGTGTCAGGGTACACCGGGGAGCTGTTTTTT CASSQVSGYTGELFF
many TRBJ2-7 TRBV5-1 . TGCGCCAGCAGCTCCCCACCCTCCTACGAGCAGTACTTC CASSSPPSYEQYF
. TRBJ2-7 TRBV19 TRBD1 TGTGCCAGTAGAGACAGGGGGTTAACCTACGAGCAGTACTTC CASRDRGLTYEQYF